These T cell receptor beta chains were read from a single sample in a study of blood T cell repertoires in COVID-19. The table came from immunoSEQ multiplex PCR; TCRdb's copy has only in-frame clones and leaves some out. The table lists over 70,000 clones, roughly 87% of them singletons. The sample consisted of peripheral blood. The origin of the receptors is a man aged 18 to 29 with COVID-19, enrolled during active disease. CDR3s include the opening cysteine and the closing phenylalanine or tryptophan. A D gene is named only where the DNA matches it firmly. Not all rows give a size; the values are once, few, many and, for expanded clones, a class.

j_call | v_call | d_call | clone_size | cdr3_aa | cdr3_nt
TRBJ1-3 | TRBV6-5 | TRBD1 | . | CASSRGAGGNTIYF | TGTGCCAGCAGCCGTGGGGCAGGGGGTAACACCATATATTTT
TRBJ1-3 | TRBV25-1 | . | . | CASQDRHSGNTIYF | TGTGCCAGCCAAGACAGACACTCTGGAAACACCATATATTTT
TRBJ2-2 | TRBV6-5 | . | once | CASSYRGKTGELFF | TGTGCCAGCAGTTACCGGGGGAAGACCGGGGAGCTGTTTTTT
TRBJ2-1 | TRBV24-1 | TRBD2 | . | CATSDPGGRRSSEQFF | TGTGCCACCAGTGATCCGGGCGGGAGGCGAAGTAGTGAGCAGTTCTTC
TRBJ2-7 | TRBV7-2 | . | . | CASCERSSYEQYF | TGTGCCAGCTGCGAGCGGTCCTCCTACGAGCAGTACTTC
TRBJ1-4 | TRBV30 | TRBD1 | few | CAWNAGGHEKLLF | TGTGCCTGGAACGCAGGGGGGCATGAAAAACTGCTTTTT
TRBJ1-4 | TRBV6-5 | . | few | CASSPLGGREKLLF | TGTGCCAGCAGTCCCCTCGGGGGACGTGAAAAACTGCTTTTT
TRBJ1-2 | TRBV28 | . | . | CASSSEGGAYGYTF | TGTGCCAGCAGTTCCGAGGGGGGGGCCTATGGCTACACCTTC
TRBJ1-2 | TRBV5-1 | TRBD1 | . | CASSPPGQINYGYTF | TGCGCCAGCAGCCCCCCGGGACAGATTAACTATGGCTACACCTTC
TRBJ1-1 | TRBV7-3 | TRBD1 | . | CASSRGQGNTEAFF | TGTGCCAGCAGCCGCGGACAGGGGAATACTGAAGCTTTCTTT
TRBJ2-1 | TRBV10-3 | . | once | CAISENGGNEQFF | TGTGCCATCAGTGAGAACGGGGGCAATGAGCAGTTCTTC
TRBJ2-1 | TRBV6-6 | TRBD2 | . | CASSLKTLAGVRSEQFF | TGTGCCAGCAGTCTAAAGACGTTAGCGGGAGTAAGATCTGAGCAGTTCTTC
TRBJ1-2 | TRBV30 | TRBD1 | . | CAWSVRAGQGFLGGYTF | TGTGCCTGGAGTGTACGGGCGGGACAGGGGTTTTTGGGGGGCTACACCTTC
TRBJ1-1 | TRBV6-5 | . | once | CASSLTTSLLNTEAFF | TGTGCCAGCAGTTTAACGACATCGCTGTTGAACACTGAAGCTTTCTTT
TRBJ1-1 | TRBV5-6 | TRBD1 | . | CASSLRGLEAFF | TGTGCCAGCAGCTTGAGGGGGCTTGAAGCTTTCTTT
TRBJ2-2 | TRBV19 | . | . | CASSMTSPGELFF | TGTGCCAGTAGTATGACTAGTCCCGGGGAGCTGTTTTTT
TRBJ2-7 | TRBV9 | TRBD2 | . | CASSVGAGGAYEQYF | TGTGCCAGCAGCGTAGGAGCGGGAGGCGCCTACGAGCAGTACTTC
TRBJ1-2 | TRBV10-3 | . | . | CATLGLGSGGYTF | TGTGCCACCCTCGGACTGGGTTCGGGGGGCTACACCTTC